What follows describes a single T cell receptor beta chain. Its antigen is still unknown. Trimming took 2 bases from V and 9 from J, leaving 8 bases between them. The CDR3 spans 12 residues. Germline V gene lookup returns CDR1 MNHNS and CDR2 SASEGT. This sample is drawn from a study of blood T cells in healthy people across ages. Study outcomes and limitations: Expanded clonotype shifts may have been confounded, as the donors had an unknown CMV status. Any conclusive comparison of naive versus antigen-experienced cells was prevented by using unsorted PBMCs.

The second PCR ran about 6 to 11 cycles with a sample-barcoded 5' primer and J-beta primers. A tag from a template-switch adaptor with 12 random nucleotides marked each cDNA molecule. TCRdb re-derived calls from the 5' RACE reads in MiXCR, one entry per CDR3 protein. This sample has around 1.5 million distinct CDR3 sequences, with 42% found just once. This clonotype was obtained from a woman between 18 and 29 years old in good health. This rearrangement joins TRBV6-1 to TRBJ2-1; D is perhaps TRBD2 (6 bases). Sequenced: blood. CDR3 nucleotide sequence: TGTGCCAGCAGTGAAATGGGGGGTGAGCAGTTCTTC. Translating it yields CASSEMGGEQFF.